This T cell receptor (beta chain) originates from a study of T cell responses to AZD1222 COVID-19 vaccine. Clones were sequenced by immunoSEQ multiplex PCR, and TCRdb holds only the in-frame ones, with some missing. The table has about 130,000 clones, roughly 84% seen once. Notes on the study in general: The study reported that nearly half of spike-specific TCRs target unmutated variant regions. Among AZD1222 vaccinees, only five or six were seropositive at baseline. At 160-218 and 743-854, vaccine-associated CD4 TCRs were dominant, and they spanned spike. Elevations in Spike-specific TCR breadth and depth followed administration of two AZD1222 doses.

Details on this clone: The target antigen is unknown.

This receptor was taken from an adult in good health. The material was peripheral blood, obtained on day 0 of AZD1222 vaccination.

The CDR3 reads CASSVGRNFNTGELFF. The CDR3 nucleotides read TGTGCCAGCAGCGTAGGACGGAATTTTAACACCGGGGAGCTGTTTTTT. This rearrangement joins TRBV9 to TRBJ2-2; no firm D call. The CDR3 contains 16 residues. Per the germline V gene, CDR1 is SGDLS and CDR2 is YYNGEE. The V and J ends lost 0 bases and 2 bases respectively, with 11 bases between them.